A selection of T cell receptor beta chains follows, all from one sample in a study of shared clonotypes between healthy human individuals. Clones were read by immunoSEQ multiplex PCR, and TCRdb kept only the in-frame ones, dropping some. The data show 1.4 million to 1.5 million clones, around 97% seen once. Sequencing was done on a sample of naive CD4+ T cells sorted from blood. The source is a man in his thirties or forties in good health. CDR3s include the opening cysteine and the closing phenylalanine or tryptophan. D genes are given only for firm matches. Some rows have no size entry. The others give once, few or many, or a class for an expanded clone.

V	J	size	D	length	CDR3	DNA
TRBV5-1	TRBJ2-3	.	.	13	CASSPEATGPKYF	TGCGCCAGCAGCCCGGAGGCCACGGGGCCCAAGTATTTT
TRBV5-6	TRBJ2-3	.	TRBD1	15	CASSLGQGASDTQYF	TGTGCCAGCAGCCTAGGACAGGGGGCATCCGATACGCAGTATTTT
TRBV28	TRBJ1-2	.	TRBD1	13	CASRITGGYGYTF	TGTGCCAGCAGAATCACAGGGGGCTATGGCTACACCTTC
TRBV14	TRBJ2-7	.	.	16	CASSQDRAGSTYEQYF	TGTGCCAGCAGCCAAGATCGGGCCGGGAGTACCTACGAGCAGTACTTC
TRBV9	TRBJ1-3	once	.	17	CASSVLGAASSGNTIYF	TGTGCCAGCAGCGTGCTTGGGGCGGCCTCCTCTGGAAACACCATATATTTT
TRBV6-1	TRBJ2-7	once	TRBD2	15	CASSPLAGGSYEQYF	TGTGCCAGCAGTCCTCTAGCGGGGGGGTCCTACGAGCAGTACTTC
TRBV28	TRBJ1-5	.	TRBD1	14	CASSPGGLSQPQHF	TGTGCCAGCAGCCCAGGGGGCCTTTCTCAGCCCCAGCATTTT
TRBV18	TRBJ2-5	.	.	13	CASQAGARETQYF	TGTGCCAGTCAGGCGGGGGCTCGTGAGACCCAGTACTTC
TRBV7-2	TRBJ2-7	.	.	15	CASSLYRGRAYEQYF	TGTGCCAGCAGCTTATATAGGGGGAGGGCTTACGAGCAGTACTTC
TRBV28	TRBJ1-2	.	TRBD1	14	CASSFDRVYGGYTF	TGTGCCAGCAGTTTCGACAGGGTCTACGGTGGCTACACCTTC
TRBV4-2	TRBJ2-3	.	TRBD2	20	CASSPKYISAGGIRTDTQYF	TGTGCCAGCAGCCCTAAATATATTTCAGCGGGAGGTATTCGCACAGATACGCAGTATTTT
TRBV9	TRBJ2-2	.	.	16	CASSVDSGVYTGELFF	TGTGCCAGCAGCGTAGATTCGGGAGTTTACACCGGGGAGCTGTTTTTT
TRBV5-6	TRBJ2-7	.	TRBD2	16	CASSYPGLADSYEQYF	TGTGCCAGCAGCTACCCTGGACTAGCTGATTCCTACGAGCAGTACTTC
TRBV2	TRBJ1-4	.	.	15	CASSAQFQGWEKLFF	TGTGCCAGCAGCGCCCAGTTTCAGGGGTGGGAAAAACTGTTTTTT
TRBV28	TRBJ2-5	.	.	14	CASSFRGREETQYF	TGTGCCAGCAGTTTTAGGGGTCGGGAAGAGACCCAGTACTTC
TRBV2	TRBJ2-7	.	.	12	CASSGDSYEQYF	TGTGCCAGCAGTGGAGACAGCTACGAGCAGTACTTC
TRBV5-1	TRBJ1-1	.	.	14	CASSLVGGNTEAFF	TGCGCCAGCAGCTTGGTGGGCGGTAACACTGAAGCTTTCTTT
TRBV5-6	TRBJ1-1	.	TRBD1	15	CASSEVTGSATEAFF	TGTGCCAGCAGCGAGGTGACAGGGTCTGCTACTGAAGCTTTCTTT
TRBV28	TRBJ2-7	.	.	12	CASSFLDYEQYF	TGTGCCAGCAGTTTCCTTGACTACGAGCAGTACTTC
TRBV5-5	TRBJ1-4	.	.	15	CASSLGVGTNEKLFF	TGTGCCAGCAGCTTGGGGGTCGGGACTAATGAAAAACTGTTTTTT